The T cell receptor (beta chain) under discussion was sequenced for a study of blood T cell repertoires in COVID-19. The overall study: Italy, Spain and the United States were the sources of the convalescent and acute COVID-19 samples. PBMCs, B-cell-depleted T cells, or T cells provided the cDNA or gDNA that made up the material.

Germline CDR1 and CDR2: SGHTA and FQGNSA. The V and J ends lost 5 bases and 1 base, in that order; junction bases with no gene match: 4. The CDR3 covers 15 residues. This clone was observed a handful of times. Here immunoSEQ multiplex PCR was the method, and the copy in TCRdb shows in-frame clones only, minus some. The sample lists about 50,000 clones; 85% to 90% were seen once. Recovered participants had two consecutive negative NP/OP PCR tests, healthcare professional clearance, or symptom resolution. The sample was PBMCs or T cells enriched from blood (not recorded which). The chain joins TRBV7-2 to TRBJ2-3, with 9 nucleotides matching TRBD2. The clonotype originates from a woman in her 50s who had recovered from COVID-19. The CDR3 nucleotides read TGTGCCAGCAGCCCCTGGACTAGCGGCACAGATACGCAGTATTTT. Translation gives CASSPWTSGTDTQYF.